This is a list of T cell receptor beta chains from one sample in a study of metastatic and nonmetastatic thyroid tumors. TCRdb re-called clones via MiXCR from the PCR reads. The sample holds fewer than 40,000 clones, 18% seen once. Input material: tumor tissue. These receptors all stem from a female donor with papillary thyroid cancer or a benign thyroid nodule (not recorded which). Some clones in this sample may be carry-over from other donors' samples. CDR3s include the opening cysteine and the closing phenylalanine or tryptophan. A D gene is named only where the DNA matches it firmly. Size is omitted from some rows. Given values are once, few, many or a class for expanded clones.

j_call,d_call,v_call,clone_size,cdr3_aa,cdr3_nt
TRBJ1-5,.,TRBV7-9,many,CASSDSHSNQPQHF,TGTGCCAGCAGCGACAGCCATAGCAATCAGCCCCAGCATTTT
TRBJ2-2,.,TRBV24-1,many,CATSENTGELFF,TGTGCCACCAGTGAGAACACCGGGGAGCTGTTTTTT
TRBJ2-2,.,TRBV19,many,CASKRQPNTGELFF,TGTGCCAGTAAAAGACAGCCAAACACCGGGGAGCTGTTTTTT
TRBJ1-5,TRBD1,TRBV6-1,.,CASSEVTGGKHQHF,TGTGCCAGCAGTGAAGTCACAGGGGGTAAGCACCAGCATTTT
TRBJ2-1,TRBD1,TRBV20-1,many,CSARTGTGVNEQFF,TGCAGTGCTAGAACCGGGACAGGGGTAAATGAGCAGTTCTTC
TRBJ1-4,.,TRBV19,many,CAGSISHTDEKLFF,TGTGCCGGTAGTATCTCCCACACCGATGAAAAACTGTTTTTT
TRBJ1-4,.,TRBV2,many,CATRGAEEKLFF,TGTGCCACTAGAGGGGCCGAAGAAAAACTGTTTTTT
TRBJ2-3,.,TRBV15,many,CATSRWAGQSTDTQYF,TGTGCCACCAGCAGGTGGGCGGGACAGAGCACAGATACGCAGTATTTT
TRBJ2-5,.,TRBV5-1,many,CASSRTMVQETQYF,TGCGCCAGCAGCCGGACAATGGTCCAAGAGACCCAGTACTTC
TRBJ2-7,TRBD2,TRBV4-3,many,CASSLRPGGDWEQYF,TGCGCCAGCAGCCTGCGCCCGGGGGGGGATTGGGAGCAGTACTTC
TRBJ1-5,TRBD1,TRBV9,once,CASSGADRVDQPQHF,TGTGCCAGCAGCGGGGCCGACAGGGTTGATCAGCCCCAGCATTTT
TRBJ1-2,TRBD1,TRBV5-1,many,CASSWWGTAKLGYGYTF,TGCGCCAGCAGCTGGTGGGGGACAGCCAAATTGGGCTATGGCTACACCTTC
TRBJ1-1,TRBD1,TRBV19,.,CVSSIGQDTEAFF,TGTGTCAGTAGTATCGGACAGGACACTGAAGCTTTCTTT
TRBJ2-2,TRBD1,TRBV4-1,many,CASSHRDREGGELFF,TGCGCCAGCAGCCACCGGGACAGGGAGGGCGGGGAGCTGTTTTTT
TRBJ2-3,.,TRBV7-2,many,CASSFPGRPDTQYF,TGTGCCAGCAGCTTTCCCGGGAGACCAGATACGCAGTATTTT
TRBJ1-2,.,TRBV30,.,CGLHHTNYGYTF,TGTGGACTCCATCACACTAACTATGGCTACACCTTC
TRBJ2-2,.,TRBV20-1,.,CSAPSDTGELFF,TGCAGTGCTCCCAGTGACACCGGGGAGCTGTTTTTT
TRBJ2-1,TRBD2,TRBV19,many,CASSIVTSGNNEQFF,TGTGCCAGTAGTATCGTGACTAGCGGAAACAATGAGCAGTTCTTC
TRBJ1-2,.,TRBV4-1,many,CASSQLIRNSYGYTF,TGCGCCAGCAGCCAACTGATCAGGAATTCCTATGGCTACACCTTC
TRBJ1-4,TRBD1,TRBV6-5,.,CASSYLPGQSNEKLFF,TGTGCCAGCAGTTATTTACCGGGACAGAGTAATGAAAAACTGTTTTTT
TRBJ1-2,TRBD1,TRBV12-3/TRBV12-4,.,CASSRQGFGYTF,TGTGCCAGCAGTCGACAGGGGTTTGGCTACACATTC
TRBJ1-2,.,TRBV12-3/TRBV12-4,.,CASTTWTVAISF,TGTGCCAGCACCACATGGACGGTCGCCATCTCCTTC
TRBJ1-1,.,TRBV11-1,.,CASSLEPQGSNTEAFF,TGTGCCAGCAGCTTAGAACCTCAGGGGTCGAACACTGAAGCTTTCTTT
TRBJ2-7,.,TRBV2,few,CACSEPVYYEQYF,TGTGCCTGCAGTGAACCGGTCTACTACGAGCAGTACTTC
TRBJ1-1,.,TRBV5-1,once,CASILLGTIGWATEAFF,TGCGCCAGCATCTTACTCGGGACCATCGGGTGGGCCACTGAAGCTTTCTTT
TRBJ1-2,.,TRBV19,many,CASRAPTRAHGGYTF,TGTGCCAGTAGAGCTCCGACCAGGGCTCATGGTGGCTACACCTTC
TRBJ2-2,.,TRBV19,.,CASKPNLSRGNTGELFF,TGTGCCAGTAAACCCAATCTGAGCAGGGGAAACACCGGGGAGCTGTTTTTT
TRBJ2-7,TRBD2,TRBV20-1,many,CSATPGLVKTYEQYF,TGCAGTGCCACGCCGGGACTAGTAAAAACCTACGAGCAGTACTTC
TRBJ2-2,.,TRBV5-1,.,CASSLVAASTGELFF,TGCGCCAGCAGCTTGGTAGCGGCCTCTACCGGGGAGCTGTTTTTT
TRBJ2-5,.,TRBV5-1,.,CASSDGGVETQYF,TGCGCCAGCAGCGACGGCGGGGTTGAGACCCAGTACTTC
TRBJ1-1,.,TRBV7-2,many,CASSQPQSTEAFF,TGTGCCAGCAGCCAACCACAGTCCACTGAAGCTTTCTTT
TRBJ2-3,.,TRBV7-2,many,CASSSGMKDTQYF,TGTGCCAGCAGCTCGGGGATGAAGGATACGCAGTATTTT
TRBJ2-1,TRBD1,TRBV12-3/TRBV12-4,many,CASRLWQGEYNEQFF,TGTGCCAGCCGACTGTGGCAGGGGGAATACAATGAGCAGTTCTTC
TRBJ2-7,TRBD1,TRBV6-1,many,CASRDRASLSYPHRQLYEQYF,TGTGCCAGCAGAGACAGGGCTTCACTATCATACCCACACCGACAATTATACGAGCAGTACTTC
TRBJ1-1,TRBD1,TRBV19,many,CASSSRPGQGDTEAFF,TGTGCCAGTAGTTCCCGACCCGGACAGGGGGACACTGAAGCTTTCTTT
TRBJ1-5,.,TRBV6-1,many,CACSASGHDLLPQHF,TGTGCCTGCAGTGCCTCGGGACATGACCTATTGCCCCAGCATTTT
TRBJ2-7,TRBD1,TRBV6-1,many,CATSGGLEEQYF,TGTGCCACGTCAGGGGGCCTTGAGGAGCAGTACTTC
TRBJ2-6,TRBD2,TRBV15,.,CATSSVTTSGTSGANVLTF,TGTGCCACCAGCAGTGTGACGACTAGCGGGACCTCTGGGGCCAACGTCCTGACTTTC
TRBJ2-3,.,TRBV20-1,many,CSARKTLNTDTQYF,TGCAGTGCTCGAAAGACACTTAACACAGATACGCAGTATTTT
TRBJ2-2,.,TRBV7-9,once,CASSFCGGLFF,TGTGCCAGCAGCTTTTGTGGGGGGCTGTTTTTT
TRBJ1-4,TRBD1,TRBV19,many,CASSPSGTGGEKLFF,TGTGCCAGTAGTCCATCCGGGACAGGGGGTGAAAAACTGTTTTTT
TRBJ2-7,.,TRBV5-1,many,CASSLGFHEQYF,TGCGCCAGCAGCTTAGGTTTCCACGAGCAGTACTTC
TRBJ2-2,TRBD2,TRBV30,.,CAWSVIRPRGSNTGELFF,TGTGCCTGGAGTGTAATTCGCCCCCGCGGGAGCAACACCGGTGAACTGTTTTTT
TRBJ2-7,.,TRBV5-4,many,CASSEGSYEQYF,TGTGCCAGCAGCGAAGGATCATACGAGCAGTACTTC
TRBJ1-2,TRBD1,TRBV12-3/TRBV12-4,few,CASSARTGWKDYGYTF,TGTGCCAGCAGTGCCCGGACAGGGTGGAAGGACTATGGCTACACCTTC
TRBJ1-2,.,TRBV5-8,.,CASSRGRQTTYGYTF,TGTGCCAGCAGCCGGGGGAGACAAACTACCTATGGCTACACCTTC
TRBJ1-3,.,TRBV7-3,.,CASSLMLRVAEAVNTIYF,TGTGCCAGCAGCTTAATGCTCCGGGTGGCAGAGGCTGTAAACACCATATATTTT
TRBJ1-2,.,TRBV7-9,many,CASSLVWRGDYGYTF,TGTGCCAGCAGCTTAGTTTGGCGGGGGGACTATGGCTACACCTTC